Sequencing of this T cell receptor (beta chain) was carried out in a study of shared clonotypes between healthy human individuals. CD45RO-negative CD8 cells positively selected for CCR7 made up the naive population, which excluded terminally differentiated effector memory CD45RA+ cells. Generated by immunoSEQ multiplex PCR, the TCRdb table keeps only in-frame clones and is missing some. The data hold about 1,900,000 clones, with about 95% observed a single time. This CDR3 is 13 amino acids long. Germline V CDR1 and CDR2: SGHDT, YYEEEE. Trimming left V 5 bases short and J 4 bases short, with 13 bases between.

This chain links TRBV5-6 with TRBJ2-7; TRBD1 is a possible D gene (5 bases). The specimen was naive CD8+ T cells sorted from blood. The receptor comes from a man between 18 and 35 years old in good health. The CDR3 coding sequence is TGTGCCAGCAGTTCGATAGGGGAATACGAGCAGTACTTC. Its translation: CASSSIGEYEQYF.